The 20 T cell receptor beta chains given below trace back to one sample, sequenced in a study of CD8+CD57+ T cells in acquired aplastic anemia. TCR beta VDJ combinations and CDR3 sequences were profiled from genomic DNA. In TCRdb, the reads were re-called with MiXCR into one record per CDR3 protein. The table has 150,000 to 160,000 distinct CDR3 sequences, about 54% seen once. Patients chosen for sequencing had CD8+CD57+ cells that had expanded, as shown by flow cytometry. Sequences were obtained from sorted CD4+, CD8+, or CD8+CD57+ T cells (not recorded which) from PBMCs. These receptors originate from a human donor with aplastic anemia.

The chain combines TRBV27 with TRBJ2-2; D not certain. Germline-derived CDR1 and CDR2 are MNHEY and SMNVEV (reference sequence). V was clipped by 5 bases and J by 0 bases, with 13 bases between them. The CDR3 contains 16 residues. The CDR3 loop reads CASSPLQSTNTGELFF. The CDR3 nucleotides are TGTGCCAGCAGTCCCCTACAGAGTACGAACACCGGGGAGCTGTTTTTT.

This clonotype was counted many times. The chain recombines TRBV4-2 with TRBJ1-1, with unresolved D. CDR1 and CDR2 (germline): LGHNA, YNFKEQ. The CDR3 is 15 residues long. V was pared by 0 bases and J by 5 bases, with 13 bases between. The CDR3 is CASSQERSYSTEAFF. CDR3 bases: TGTGCCAGCAGCCAAGAAAGGTCCTACAGTACTGAAGCTTTCTTT.

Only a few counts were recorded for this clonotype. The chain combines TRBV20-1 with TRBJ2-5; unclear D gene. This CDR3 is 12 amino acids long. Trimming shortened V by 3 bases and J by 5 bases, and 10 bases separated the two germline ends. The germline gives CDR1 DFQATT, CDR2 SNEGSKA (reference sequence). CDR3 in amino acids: CSASQQWETQYF. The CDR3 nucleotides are TGCAGTGCTAGTCAGCAGTGGGAGACCCAGTACTTC.

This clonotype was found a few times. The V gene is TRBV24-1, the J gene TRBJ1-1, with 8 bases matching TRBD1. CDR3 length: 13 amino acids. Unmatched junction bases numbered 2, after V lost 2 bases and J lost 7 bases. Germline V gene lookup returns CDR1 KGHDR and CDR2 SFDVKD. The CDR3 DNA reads TGTGCCACCAGTGATTCGACAGGGGTTGAAGCTTTCTTT. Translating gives CATSDSTGVEAFF.

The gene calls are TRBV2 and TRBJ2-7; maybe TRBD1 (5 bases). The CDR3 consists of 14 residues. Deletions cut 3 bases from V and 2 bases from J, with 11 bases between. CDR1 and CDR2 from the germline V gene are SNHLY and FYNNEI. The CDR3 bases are TGTGCCAGCAGTGACCCCAGGGCACCCTACGAGCAGTACTTC. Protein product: CASSDPRAPYEQYF. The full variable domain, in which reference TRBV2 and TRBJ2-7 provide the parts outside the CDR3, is EPEVTQTPSHQVTQMGQEVILRCVPISNHLYFYWYRQILGQKVEFLVSFYNNEISEKSEIFDDQFSVERPDGSNFTLKIRSTKLEDSAMYFCASSDPRAPYEQYFGPGTRLTVT.

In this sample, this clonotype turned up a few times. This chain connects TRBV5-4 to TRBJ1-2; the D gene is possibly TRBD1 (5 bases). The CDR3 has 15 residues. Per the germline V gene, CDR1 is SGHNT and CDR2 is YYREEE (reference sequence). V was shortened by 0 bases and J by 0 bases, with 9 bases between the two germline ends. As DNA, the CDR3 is TGTGCCAGCAGCTTGGCCGGGACGGCTAACTATGGCTACACCTTC. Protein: CASSLAGTANYGYTF.

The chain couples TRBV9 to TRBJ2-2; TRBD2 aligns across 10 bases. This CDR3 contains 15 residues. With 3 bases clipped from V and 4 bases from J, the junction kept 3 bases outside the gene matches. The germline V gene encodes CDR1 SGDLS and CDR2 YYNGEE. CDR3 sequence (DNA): TGTGCCAGCAGCGCCAGACTAGCGGGCACCGGGGAGCTGTTTTTT. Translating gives CASSARLAGTGELFF.

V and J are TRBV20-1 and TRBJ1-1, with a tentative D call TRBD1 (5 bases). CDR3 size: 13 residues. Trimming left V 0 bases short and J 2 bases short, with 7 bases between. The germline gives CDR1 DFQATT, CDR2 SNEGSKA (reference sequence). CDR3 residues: CSARDGGNTEAFF. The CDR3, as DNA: TGCAGTGCTAGAGACGGGGGAAACACTGAAGCTTTCTTT.

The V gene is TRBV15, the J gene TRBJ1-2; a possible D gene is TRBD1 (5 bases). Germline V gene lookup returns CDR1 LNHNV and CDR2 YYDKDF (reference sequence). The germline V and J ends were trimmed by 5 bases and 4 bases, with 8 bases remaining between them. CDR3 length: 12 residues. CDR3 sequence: CATSRDAYGYTF. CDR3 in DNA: TGTGCCACCAGCCGGGACGCCTATGGCTACACCTTC.

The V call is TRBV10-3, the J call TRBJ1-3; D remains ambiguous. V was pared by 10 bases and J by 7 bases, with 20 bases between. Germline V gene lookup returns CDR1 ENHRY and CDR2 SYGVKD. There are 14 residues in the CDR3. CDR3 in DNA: TGTGCCAGCCAGACCCCACGGGGAGGGAACACCATATATTTT. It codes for CASQTPRGGNTIYF.

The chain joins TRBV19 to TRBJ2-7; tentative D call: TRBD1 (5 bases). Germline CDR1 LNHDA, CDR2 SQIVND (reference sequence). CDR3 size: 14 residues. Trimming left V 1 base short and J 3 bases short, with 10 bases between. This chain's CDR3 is CASSIVGPFYEQYF. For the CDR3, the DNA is TGTGCCAGTAGTATAGTGGGGCCATTCTACGAGCAGTACTTC.

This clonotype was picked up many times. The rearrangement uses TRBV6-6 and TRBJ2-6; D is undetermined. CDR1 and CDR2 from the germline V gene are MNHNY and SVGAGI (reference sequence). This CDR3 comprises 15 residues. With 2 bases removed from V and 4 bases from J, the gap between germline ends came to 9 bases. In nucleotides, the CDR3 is TGTGCCAGCAGTTACAAGGCATGGGGGGCCAACGTCCTGACTTTC. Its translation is CASSYKAWGANVLTF.

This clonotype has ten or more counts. DNA of the CDR3: TGTGCCAGCAGCTTATTCGGTGGGGGAAGTGAAAAACTGTTTTTT. Translating gives CASSLFGGGSEKLFF. This chain links TRBV7-6 with TRBJ1-4, with a weak D call TRBD1 (5 bases). The CDR3 length is 15 residues. Trimming removed 2 bases from V and 7 bases from J, with 14 bases in between. Germline CDR1 reads SGHVS; CDR2 reads FNYEAQ. The whole variable domain, filled in from reference TRBV7-6 and TRBJ1-4, reads GAGVSQSPRYKVTKRGQDVALRCDPISGHVSLYWYRQALGQGPEFLTYFNYEAQQDKSGLPNDRFSAERPEGSISTLTIQRTEQRDSAMYRCASSLFGGGSEKLFFGSGTQLSVL.

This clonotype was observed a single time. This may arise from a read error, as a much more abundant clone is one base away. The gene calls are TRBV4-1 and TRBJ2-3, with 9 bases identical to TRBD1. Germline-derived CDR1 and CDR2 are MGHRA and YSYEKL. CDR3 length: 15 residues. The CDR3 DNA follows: TGCGCCAGCAGCCGGAGGGACAGGGAAACAGATGCGCAGTATTTT. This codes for CASSRRDRETDAQYF.

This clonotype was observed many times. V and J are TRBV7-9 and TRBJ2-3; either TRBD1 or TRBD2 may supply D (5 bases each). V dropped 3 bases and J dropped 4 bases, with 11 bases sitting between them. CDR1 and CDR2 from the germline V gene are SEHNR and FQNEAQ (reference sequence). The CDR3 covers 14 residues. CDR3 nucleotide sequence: TGTGCCAGCAGCTTTGAGGGGAACGCAGATACGCAGTATTTT. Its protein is CASSFEGNADTQYF.

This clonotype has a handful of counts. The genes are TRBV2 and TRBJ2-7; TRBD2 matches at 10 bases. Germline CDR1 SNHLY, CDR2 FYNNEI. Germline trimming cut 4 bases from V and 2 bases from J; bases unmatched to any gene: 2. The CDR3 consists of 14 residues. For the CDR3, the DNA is TGTGCCAGCAGTGGCGGGACTAGCGCCTACGAGCAGTACTTC. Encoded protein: CASSGGTSAYEQYF.

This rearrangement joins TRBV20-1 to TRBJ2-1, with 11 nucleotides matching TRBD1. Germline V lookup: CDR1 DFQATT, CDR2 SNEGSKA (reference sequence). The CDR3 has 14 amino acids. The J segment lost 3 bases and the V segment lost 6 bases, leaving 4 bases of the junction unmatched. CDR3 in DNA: TGCAGTGCGGGACAGGGGGATGACTACAATGAGCAGTTCTTC. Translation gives CSAGQGDDYNEQFF.

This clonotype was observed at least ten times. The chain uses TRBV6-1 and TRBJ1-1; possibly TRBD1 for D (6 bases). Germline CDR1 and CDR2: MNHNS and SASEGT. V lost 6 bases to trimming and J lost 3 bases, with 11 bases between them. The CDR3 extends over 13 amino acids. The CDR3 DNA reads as TGTGCCAGCAGCCGTCAGGGGTACACTGAAGCTTTCTTT. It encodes CASSRQGYTEAFF.

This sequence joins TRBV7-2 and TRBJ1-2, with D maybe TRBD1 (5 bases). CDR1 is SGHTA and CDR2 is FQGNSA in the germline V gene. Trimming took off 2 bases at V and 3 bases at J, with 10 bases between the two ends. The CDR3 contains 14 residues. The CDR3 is CASSLQGRDYGYTF. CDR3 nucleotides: TGTGCCAGCAGCTTACAGGGACGGGACTATGGCTACACCTTC.

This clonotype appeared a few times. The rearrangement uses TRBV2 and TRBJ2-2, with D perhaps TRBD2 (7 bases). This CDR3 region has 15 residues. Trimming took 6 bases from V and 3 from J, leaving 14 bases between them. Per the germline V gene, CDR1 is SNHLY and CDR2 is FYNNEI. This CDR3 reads CASRKGGGYTGELFF. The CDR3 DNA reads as TGTGCCAGCAGAAAGGGGGGGGGATACACCGGGGAGCTGTTTTTT.